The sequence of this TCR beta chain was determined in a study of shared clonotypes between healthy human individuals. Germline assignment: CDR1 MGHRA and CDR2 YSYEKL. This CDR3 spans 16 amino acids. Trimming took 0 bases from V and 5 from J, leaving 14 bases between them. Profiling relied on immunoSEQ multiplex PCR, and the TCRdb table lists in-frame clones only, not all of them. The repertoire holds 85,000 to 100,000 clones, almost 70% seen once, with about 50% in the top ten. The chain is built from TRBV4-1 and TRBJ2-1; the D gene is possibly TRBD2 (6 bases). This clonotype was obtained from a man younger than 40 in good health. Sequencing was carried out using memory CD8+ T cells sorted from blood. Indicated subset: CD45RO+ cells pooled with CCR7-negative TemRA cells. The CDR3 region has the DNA TGCGCCAGCAGCCAAGAGGGGGGTCTAAGCCACAATGAGCAGTTCTTC. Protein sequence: CASSQEGGLSHNEQFF.